What follows is one T cell receptor beta chain and its context. The authors' processing: Amplified reference gene primers provided the basis for estimating nucleated cell counts. TCRdb's table, derived via immunoSEQ multiplex PCR, lists solely in-frame clones and lacks some. That table supplies the V and J calls and clone size; D and trimming were determined from the DNA. The data contain 200,000 to 250,000 clones, about 80% of them singletons. Individuals aged about 18 to 100 years were recruited from around 22 US areas. Participants' reported clinical history set cohort assignment. These data are taken from a study of blood T cell repertoires in COVID-19. For the study at large: The samples span acute and convalescent COVID-19 from the United States, Italy and Spain.

In germline, CDR1 is LGHDT, CDR2 YNNKEL (reference sequence). V lost 4 bases and J 0 bases, leaving 12 bases between the germline ends. This CDR3 spans 15 amino acids. The chain has TRBV3-1 (or the pseudogene TRBV3-2) and TRBJ1-1; unclear D gene. Material: PBMCs or T cells enriched from blood (not recorded which). This clonotype was sampled from a woman in her thirties or forties with acute COVID-19. CDR3 sequence reads: CASSPQAAVNTEAFF. The DNA of the CDR3 is TGTGCCAGCAGCCCTCAGGCAGCTGTGAACACTGAAGCTTTCTTT.